This TCR beta chain stems from a study of T cells in narcolepsy. Study-wide context: Healthy controls were enrolled alongside patients with narcolepsy type 1 or type 2.

This CDR3 is built from 14 residues. V lost 5 bases to trimming and J lost 8 bases, with 19 bases between them. CDR1 and CDR2 (germline): SEHNR, FQNEAQ (reference sequence). The method was immunoSEQ multiplex PCR; TCRdb's version includes in-frame clones alone and lacks a portion of them. The sample has 30,000 or so clones, roughly 82% seen once; the top ten hold about 1.2%. V and J are TRBV7-9 and TRBJ2-7; D possibly corresponds to TRBD1 (6 bases). The clonotype originates from a human donor with narcolepsy. Sequencing was done on a sample of CD45RA- memory CD4+ T cells from PBMCs. Here the CDR3 DNA reads TGTGCCAGCAGCGCGACAGGCCACTGGTTCCAGCAGTACTTC. Translating it yields CASSATGHWFQQYF.